This T cell receptor (beta chain) was recorded in a study of technical replicates of blood from a handful of donors. TCRdb's copy holds only in-frame clones and misses some; the assay was immunoSEQ multiplex PCR. The table includes roughly 76,000 clones, 65% to 90% detected once. Trimming took 5 bases from V and 5 from J; bases not matched to a gene: 9. Germline V CDR1 and CDR2: SEHNR, FQNEAQ (reference sequence). The CDR3 sequence is 17 residues long. The source of this sequence is a human donor in good health. Some clones in this sample may be carry-over from other donors' samples. This chain joins TRBV7-9 and TRBJ2-1; 13 nucleotides match TRBD2. Input material: PBMCs. CDR3 nucleotide sequence: TGTGCCAGCAGCCCCGCACTACTAGCGGGAGGGAACAATGAGCAGTTCTTC. Protein sequence: CASSPALLAGGNNEQFF. Using reference TRBV7-9 and TRBJ2-1 for the parts outside the CDR3, the full variable domain is DTGVSQNPRHKITKRGQNVTFRCDPISEHNRLYWYRQTLGQGPEFLTYFQNEAQLEKSRLLSDRFSAERPKGSFSTLEIQRTEQGDSAMYLCASSPALLAGGNNEQFFGPGTRLTVL.